One sample yielded the 10 T cell receptor beta chains listed below, sequenced in a study of vaccination and CD4 T cells after COVID-19. The Oncomine TCR Beta short-read assay was applied to DNA of cultured CD4+ T cells. One entry per CDR3 protein, called by TCRdb with MiXCR from the PCR reads. The table lists under 25,000 distinct CDR3 sequences, about 60% of them singletons. Antigens for these TCRs are unknown. Noted treatment: roughly nine-day PBMC culture with coronavirus spike peptide pools or control peptides (ViraFEST assay). The specimen sequenced was CD4+ T cells from blood, cultured in vitro. These receptor sequences come from a human donor who had recovered from COVID-19.

The chain uses TRBV30 and TRBJ1-5; no clear D gene. The germline V gene has CDR1 GTSNPN and CDR2 SVGIG (reference sequence). Trimming took 1 base from V and 4 from J, leaving 8 bases between them. This CDR3 is 13 amino acids long. In DNA form, the CDR3 reads TGTGCCTGGAGTGCCCGACTGAATCAGCCCCAGCATTTT. Amino acids: CAWSARLNQPQHF.

In its sample, this clonotype was seen a few times. The V gene is TRBV7-2, the J gene TRBJ2-3, with no clear D. This CDR3 region has 14 residues. Between the trimmed V and J ends, which lost 2 bases and 5 bases, there was a span of 11 bases. CDR1 is SGHTA, CDR2 FQGNSA, per germline. CDR3 nucleotide sequence: TGTGCCAGCAGCTTACAGGCTAGACGAGATACGCAGTATTTT. It specifies CASSLQARRDTQYF.

The rearrangement uses TRBV11-2 and TRBJ2-5; D could derive from TRBD1 or TRBD2 (5 bases each). The CDR3 has 15 amino acids. Per germline, CDR1 SGHAT and CDR2 FQNNGV. Trimming pared 5 bases from V and 4 bases from J, leaving 17 bases between. As DNA, the CDR3 is TGTGCCAGCAGCCCTACGAGGGACGGGACAGAGACCCAGTACTTC. This gives the protein CASSPTRDGTETQYF. The variable domain in full, completed from reference TRBV11-2 and TRBJ2-5, reads EAGVAQSPRYKIIEKRQSVAFWCNPISGHATLYWYQQILGQGPKLLIQFQNNGVVDDSQLPKDRFSAERLKGVDSTLKIQPAKLEDSAVYLCASSPTRDGTETQYFGPGTRLLVL.

A few counts support this clonotype. V usage is TRBV20-1 and J usage is TRBJ2-7; the match to TRBD2 covers 13 bases. The CDR3 loop spans 18 amino acids. V shed 5 bases and J 6 bases; nucleotides not matched to a gene: 19. Germline V gene sequence: CDR1 DFQATT, CDR2 SNEGSKA (reference sequence). The CDR3 loop is CSAWRVGGRTSGSFEQYF. For the CDR3, the DNA is TGCAGTGCTTGGCGGGTTGGCGGTAGGACTAGCGGGAGTTTCGAGCAGTACTTC.

The chain is built from TRBV4-2 and TRBJ1-6; D is uncertain. V lost 1 base and J lost 10, with 14 bases in between. The germline V gene has CDR1 LGHNA and CDR2 YNFKEQ. This CDR3 comprises 15 residues. This chain's CDR3 is CASSQGVHGVSPLHF. The CDR3, as DNA: TGTGCCAGCAGCCAAGGGGTCCATGGGGTCTCACCCCTCCACTTT.

The genes are TRBV12-3 or TRBV12-4 and TRBJ1-6; possibly TRBD1 for D (5 bases). Trimming pared 4 bases from V and 10 bases from J, leaving 17 bases between. This CDR3 has 15 amino acids. CDR3 sequence reads: CASSWGGYAGSPLHF. The CDR3 DNA reads as TGTGCCAGCAGTTGGGGGGGATATGCAGGATCACCCCTCCACTTT.

In its sample, this clonotype was seen a few times. V gene TRBV11-2 combines with J gene TRBJ1-6; D ambiguous. V lost 0 bases and J lost 7, with 4 bases in between. The CDR3 spans 13 residues. Germline V CDR1 and CDR2: SGHAT, FQNNGV. CDR3 loop: CASSLDWNSPLHF. As DNA, the CDR3 is TGTGCCAGCAGCTTAGACTGGAATTCACCCCTCCACTTT.

In this sample, this clonotype turned up once. The chain links TRBV27 to TRBJ1-1; 10 nucleotides agree with TRBD1. This CDR3 is built from 15 residues. V shed 5 bases, J shed 2 bases, and the junction held 5 bases outside the gene matches. Germline V gene sequence: CDR1 MNHEY, CDR2 SMNVEV (reference sequence). CDR3 sequence (DNA): TGTGCCAGCAGTGCTGGACAGGGGGTAAACACTGAAGCTTTCTTT. It specifies CASSAGQGVNTEAFF.

V gene TRBV5-4 combines with J gene TRBJ2-5, with TRBD2 matching 10 bases. The J segment lost 2 bases and the V segment lost 4 bases, leaving 8 bases of the junction unmatched. The CDR3 has 16 residues. Germline V gene lookup returns CDR1 SGHNT and CDR2 YYREEE (reference sequence). The CDR3 sequence: CASSPQLAGLQETQYF. CDR3 nucleotides: TGTGCCAGCAGCCCCCAACTAGCGGGATTACAAGAGACCCAGTACTTC.

The V and J genes are TRBV11-3 and TRBJ2-5; 7 nucleotides agree with TRBD1. The CDR3 has 14 amino acids. Trimming removed 1 base from V and 3 bases from J; junction bases left unmatched: 2. The V gene's germline CDR1 is SGHNT and CDR2 YENEEA. The CDR3 spells CASSLGTGEETQYF. The CDR3 coding sequence is TGTGCCAGCAGCTTAGGAACAGGGGAAGAGACCCAGTACTTC.